The present entry profiles one T cell receptor (beta chain) with its context. This record comes from a study of blood T cell repertoires in COVID-19. About the research overall: The samples span acute and convalescent COVID-19 from the United States, Italy and Spain. PBMCs, B-cell-depleted T cells, or T cells were the source of the cDNA or gDNA that made up the material.

Generated by immunoSEQ multiplex PCR, the TCRdb table keeps only in-frame clones and is missing some. Of about 74,000 clones listed, about 90% are singletons. V was pared by 4 bases and J by 0 bases, with 11 bases between. The CDR3 spans 15 residues. Germline CDR1 is SGHTA and CDR2 is FQGNSA. The clonotype was recovered from a woman aged 80 or over with active or convalescent COVID-19. Material: peripheral blood. The chain joins TRBV7-2 to TRBJ2-3; D remains unclear. CDR3: CASSSEDGSTDTQYF. The CDR3 DNA reads as TGTGCCAGCAGCTCCGAGGATGGTAGCACAGATACGCAGTATTTT.